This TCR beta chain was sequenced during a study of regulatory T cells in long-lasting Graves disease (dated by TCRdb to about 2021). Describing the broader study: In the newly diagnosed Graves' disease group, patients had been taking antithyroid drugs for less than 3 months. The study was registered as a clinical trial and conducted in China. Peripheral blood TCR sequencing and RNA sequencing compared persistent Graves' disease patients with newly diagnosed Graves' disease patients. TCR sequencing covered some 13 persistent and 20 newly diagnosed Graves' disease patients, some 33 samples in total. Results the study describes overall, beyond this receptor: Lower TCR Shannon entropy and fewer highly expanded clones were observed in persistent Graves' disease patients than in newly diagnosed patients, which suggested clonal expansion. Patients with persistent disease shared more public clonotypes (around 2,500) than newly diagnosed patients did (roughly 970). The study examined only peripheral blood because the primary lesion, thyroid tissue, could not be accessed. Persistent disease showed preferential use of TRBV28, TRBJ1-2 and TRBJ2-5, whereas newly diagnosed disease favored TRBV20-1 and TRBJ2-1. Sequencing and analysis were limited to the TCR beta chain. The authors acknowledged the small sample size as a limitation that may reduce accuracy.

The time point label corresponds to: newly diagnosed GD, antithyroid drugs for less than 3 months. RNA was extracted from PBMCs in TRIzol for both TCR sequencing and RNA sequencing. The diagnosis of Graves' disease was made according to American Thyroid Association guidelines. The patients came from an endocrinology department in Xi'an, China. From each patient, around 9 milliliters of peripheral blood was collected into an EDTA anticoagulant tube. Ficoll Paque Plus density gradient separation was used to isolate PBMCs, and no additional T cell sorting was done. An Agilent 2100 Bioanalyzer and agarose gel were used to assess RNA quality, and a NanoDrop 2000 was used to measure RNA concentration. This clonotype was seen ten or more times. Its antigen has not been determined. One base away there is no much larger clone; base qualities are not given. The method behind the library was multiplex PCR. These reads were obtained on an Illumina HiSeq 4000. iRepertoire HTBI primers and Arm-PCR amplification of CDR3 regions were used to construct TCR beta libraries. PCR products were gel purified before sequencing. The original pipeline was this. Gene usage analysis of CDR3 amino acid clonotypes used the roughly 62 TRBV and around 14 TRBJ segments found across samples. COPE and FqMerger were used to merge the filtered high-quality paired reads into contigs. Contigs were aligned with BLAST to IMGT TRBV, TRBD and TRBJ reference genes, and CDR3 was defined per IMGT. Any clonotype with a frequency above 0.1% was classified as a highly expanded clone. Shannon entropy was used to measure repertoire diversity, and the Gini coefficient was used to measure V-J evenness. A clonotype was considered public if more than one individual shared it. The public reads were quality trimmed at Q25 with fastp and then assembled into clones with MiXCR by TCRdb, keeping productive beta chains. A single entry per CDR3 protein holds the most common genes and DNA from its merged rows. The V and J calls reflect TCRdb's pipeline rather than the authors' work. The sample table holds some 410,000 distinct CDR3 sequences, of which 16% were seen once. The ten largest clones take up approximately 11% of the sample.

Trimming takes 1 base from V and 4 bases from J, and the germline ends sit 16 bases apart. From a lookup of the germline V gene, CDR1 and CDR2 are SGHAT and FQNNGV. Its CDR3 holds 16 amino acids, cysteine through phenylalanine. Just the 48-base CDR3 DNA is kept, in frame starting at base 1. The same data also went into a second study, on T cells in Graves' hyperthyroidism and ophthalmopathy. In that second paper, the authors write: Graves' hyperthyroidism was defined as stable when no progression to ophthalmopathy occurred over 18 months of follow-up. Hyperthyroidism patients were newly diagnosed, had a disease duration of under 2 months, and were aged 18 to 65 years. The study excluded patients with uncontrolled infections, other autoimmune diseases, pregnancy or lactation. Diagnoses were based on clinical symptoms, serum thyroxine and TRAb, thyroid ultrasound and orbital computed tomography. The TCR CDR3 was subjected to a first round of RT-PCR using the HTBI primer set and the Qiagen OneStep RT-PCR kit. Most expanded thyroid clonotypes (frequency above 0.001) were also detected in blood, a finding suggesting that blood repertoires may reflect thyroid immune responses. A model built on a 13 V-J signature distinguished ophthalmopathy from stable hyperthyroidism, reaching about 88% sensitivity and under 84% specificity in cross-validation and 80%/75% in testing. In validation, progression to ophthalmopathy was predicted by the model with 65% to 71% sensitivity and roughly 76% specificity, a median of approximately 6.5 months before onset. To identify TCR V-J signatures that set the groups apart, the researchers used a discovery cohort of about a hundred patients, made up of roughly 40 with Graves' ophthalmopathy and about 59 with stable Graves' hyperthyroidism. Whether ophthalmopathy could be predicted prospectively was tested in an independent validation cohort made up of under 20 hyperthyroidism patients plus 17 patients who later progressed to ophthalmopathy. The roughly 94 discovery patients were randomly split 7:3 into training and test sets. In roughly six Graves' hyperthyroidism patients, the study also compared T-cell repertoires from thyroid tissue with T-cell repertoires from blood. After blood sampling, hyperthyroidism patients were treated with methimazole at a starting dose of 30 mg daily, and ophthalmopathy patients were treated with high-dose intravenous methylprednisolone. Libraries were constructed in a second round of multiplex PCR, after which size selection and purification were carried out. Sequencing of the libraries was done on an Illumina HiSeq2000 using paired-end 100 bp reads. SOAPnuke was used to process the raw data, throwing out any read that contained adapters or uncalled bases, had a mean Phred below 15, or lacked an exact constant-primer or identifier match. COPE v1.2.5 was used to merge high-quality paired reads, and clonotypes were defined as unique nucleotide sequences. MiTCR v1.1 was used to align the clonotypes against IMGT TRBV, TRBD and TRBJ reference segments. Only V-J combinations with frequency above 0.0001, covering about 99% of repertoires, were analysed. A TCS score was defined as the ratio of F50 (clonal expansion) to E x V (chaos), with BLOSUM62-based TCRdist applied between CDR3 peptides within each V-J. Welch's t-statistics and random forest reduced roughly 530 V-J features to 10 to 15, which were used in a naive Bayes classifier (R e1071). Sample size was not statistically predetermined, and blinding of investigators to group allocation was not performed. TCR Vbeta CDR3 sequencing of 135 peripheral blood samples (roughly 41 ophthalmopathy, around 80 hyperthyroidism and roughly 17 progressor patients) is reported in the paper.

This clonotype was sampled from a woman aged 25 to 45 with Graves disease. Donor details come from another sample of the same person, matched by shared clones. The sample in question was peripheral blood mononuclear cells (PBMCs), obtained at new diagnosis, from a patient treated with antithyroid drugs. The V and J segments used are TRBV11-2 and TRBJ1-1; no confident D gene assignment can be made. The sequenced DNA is TGTGCCAGCAGCTTAGTTCTAAGGCACCGGGGCACTGAAGCTTTCTTT. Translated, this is CASSLVLRHRGTEAFF.